The 25 T cell receptor beta chains given below trace back to one sample, sequenced in a study of glioma-infiltrating T cells. TCR alpha and beta CDR3 regions were amplified from RNA using iRepertoire nested multiplex PCR. TCRdb re-analysed the multiplex PCR reads in MiXCR, keeping a single row per CDR3 protein. The sample shows over 100,000 distinct CDR3 sequences, less than 30% of them seen only once. Source material: glioma tissue, nonneoplastic brain tissue, or PBMCs (not recorded which). Receptor source: a human donor with low-grade glioma or glioblastoma, undergoing nonglioma brain surgery, or in good health (not recorded which).

This clonotype was recorded at least ten times. The rearrangement links TRBV28 to TRBJ1-5; D unresolved. Germline CDR1 reads MDHEN; CDR2 reads SYDVKM. Trimming took 7 bases from V and 3 from J, leaving 7 bases between them. CDR3 length: 12 residues. CDR3 DNA: TGTGCCAGCAACCCCCCCAATCAGCCCCAGCATTTT. The encoded protein is CASNPPNQPQHF.

About this clonotype itself: As the CDR3 is not closed by the conserved phenylalanine or tryptophan, this likely results from a read error. V and J are TRBV6-5 and TRBJ2-1; D gene uncertain. The J call may be wrong; the DNA end is better matched by TRBJ2-5. This CDR3 comprises 13 residues. Germline V gene lookup returns CDR1 MNHEY and CDR2 SVGAGI. Written as DNA, the CDR3 is TGTGTCAGCACGCAAAGGGCCCAAGAGACCCAGTACCTC. Its translation: CVSTQRAQETQYL.

As concerns this clonotype: It may be a read error: a sequence one base away is much more abundant. This chain uses TRBV2 with TRBJ2-5; 12 nucleotides align to TRBD2. CDR1 is SNHLY and CDR2 is FYNNEI in the germline V gene. The CDR3 totals 14 residues. The CDR3 protein is CVSELAGGGETQYF. Here the CDR3 DNA reads TGTGTCAGCGAGCTAGCGGGAGGGGGTGAGACCCAGTACTTC.

The V and J genes are TRBV5-1 and TRBJ2-7; TRBD2 might be the D (5 bases). The CDR3 contains 16 residues. The germline V gene encodes CDR1 SGHRS and CDR2 YFSETQ. V lost 0 bases and J lost 0, with 13 bases in between. CDR3 amino acids: CASSLAGGSISYEQYF. The CDR3 nucleotides are TGCGCCAGCAGCTTGGCCGGAGGCTCCATCTCCTACGAGCAGTACTTC.

In regard to this clonotype: A much larger clone lies a single base off, so this may be a read error. The V and J genes are TRBV10-3 and TRBJ1-1; weak D call: TRBD1 (5 bases). Deletions cut 4 bases from V and 5 bases from J, with 20 bases between. CDR3 length: 16 amino acids. The germline CDR1 and CDR2 sequences are ENHRY and SYGVKD. The CDR3 coding sequence is TGTGCCATCAGTGGGGCGAAGGAGGGGCAATGTACTGAAGCTTTCTTT. Translating gives CAISGAKEGQCTEAFF.

This clonotype was seen at least ten times. The chain employs TRBV10-3 and TRBJ2-4; D perhaps matches TRBD2 (6 bases). The germline V gene has CDR1 ENHRY and CDR2 SYGVKD. CDR3 length: 14 amino acids. V shed 2 bases and J shed 1 base, with 6 bases lying between them. This CDR3 is CAISEAGAKNIQYF. CDR3 nucleotide sequence: TGTGCCATCAGTGAGGCGGGGGCCAAAAACATTCAGTACTTC.

This clonotype has at least ten counts. V is TRBV9 and J is TRBJ2-3, with a tentative D call TRBD2 (5 bases). The CDR3 covers 14 residues. Trimming pared 4 bases from V and 6 bases from J, leaving 15 bases between. Germline V lookup: CDR1 SGDLS, CDR2 YYNGEE. CDR3 nucleotide sequence: TGTGCCAGCAGCCACTTAGAACGAGGGGATACGCAGTATTTT. This encodes CASSHLERGDTQYF.

This clonotype was detected only a few times. This chain links TRBV3-1 with TRBJ1-6, with 7 bases lining up with TRBD1. V dropped 0 bases and J dropped 7; count of bases not matched to a gene: 3. The CDR3 totals 15 residues. CDR1 and CDR2 from the germline V gene are LGHDT and YNNKEL (reference sequence). In nucleotides, the CDR3 is TGTGCCAGCAGCCAAGAAGTGACAGGGAATTCACCCCTCCACTTT. It is translated as CASSQEVTGNSPLHF. Combining the CDR3 with reference TRBV3-1 and TRBJ1-6 gives the whole variable domain DTAVSQTPKYLVTQMGNDKSIKCEQNLGHDTMYWYKQDSKKFLKIMFSYNNKELIINETVPNRFSPKSPDKAHLNLHINSLELGDSAVYFCASSQEVTGNSPLHFGNGTRLTVT.

The rearrangement uses TRBV19 and TRBJ1-2; 9 nucleotides line up with TRBD1. Unmatched junction bases numbered 15, after V lost 9 bases and J lost 7 bases. Germline values: CDR1 LNHDA, CDR2 SQIVND (reference sequence). The CDR3 totals 15 residues. The CDR3 coding sequence is TGTGCCAGCTTTCAACGGGACAGGGCTGACCCTGGCTACACCTTC. Translation: CASFQRDRADPGYTF.

At least ten counts were recorded for this clonotype. V and J are TRBV15 and TRBJ2-7; 9 bases match TRBD1. This CDR3 is built from 15 residues. With V trimmed by 2 bases and J by 6 bases, 8 bases remained unmatched. Germline assignment: CDR1 LNHNV and CDR2 YYDKDF (reference sequence). The CDR3 region is CATSRIPGQGSEQYF. CDR3 DNA sequence: TGTGCCACCAGCAGAATCCCGGGACAGGGCAGCGAGCAGTACTTC.

This clonotype was counted only a few times. The V gene is TRBV19, the J gene TRBJ2-4; a possible D gene is TRBD2 (6 bases). V gave up 6 bases and J gave up 2 bases, with 20 bases separating them. The CDR3 is 17 residues long. In germline, CDR1 is LNHDA, CDR2 SQIVND (reference sequence). The chain's CDR3 is CASRAGTAFGTKNIQYF. The CDR3 nucleotides are TGTGCCAGTAGGGCCGGGACTGCTTTTGGCACCAAAAACATTCAGTACTTC.

This clonotype has ten or more counts. The chain carries TRBV11-3 and TRBJ2-2; TRBD1 agrees at 8 bases. CDR3 length equals 15 residues. CDR1 SGHNT and CDR2 YENEEA come from the germline V gene. V lost 7 bases, J lost 6 bases, and 10 bases stayed unmatched. CDR3 DNA sequence: TGTGCCAGCACCCACGGGACAGGCGGTGCCGGGGAGCTGTTTTTT. Residues: CASTHGTGGAGELFF.

Written as DNA, the CDR3 is TGTGCCAGCATCTCCGGTAGCGGTAGCTCCTACAATGAGCAGTTCTTC. Its translation: CASISGSGSSYNEQFF. The V and J genes are TRBV7-9 and TRBJ2-1; possible D gene TRBD2, 6 bases. Per the germline V gene, CDR1 is SEHNR and CDR2 is FQNEAQ (reference sequence). V dropped 7 bases and J dropped 0 bases, with 16 bases sitting between them. The CDR3 has 16 amino acids.

This clonotype occurred many times. CDR3 in amino acids: CASSEKTGSRSNQPQHF. In DNA form, the CDR3 reads TGTGCCAGCAGTGAAAAGACAGGGTCACGGAGCAATCAGCCCCAGCATTTT. V gene TRBV2 combines with J gene TRBJ1-5; 7 nucleotides agree with TRBD1. The CDR3 is made up of 17 amino acids. Germline CDR1 and CDR2: SNHLY and FYNNEI. The V gene end was trimmed by 2 bases and the J gene end by 1 base; junction bases not matched to a gene: 8.

The gene calls are TRBV3-1 and TRBJ2-7; D is perhaps TRBD1 (5 bases). CDR1 and CDR2 from the germline V gene are LGHDT and YNNKEL (reference sequence). Trimming took off 0 bases at V and 5 bases at J, with 14 bases between the two ends. The CDR3 is 15 amino acids. CDR3 coding DNA: TGTGCCAGCAGCCAAGATCTGGCAGGGATTGACGAGCAGTACTTC. Its translation is CASSQDLAGIDEQYF.

This clonotype was detected ten times or more. The chain is built from TRBV18 and TRBJ2-7; tentatively, D is TRBD1 (5 bases). Germline values: CDR1 KGHSH, CDR2 LQKENI. The CDR3 consists of 14 residues. V lost 3 bases, J lost 3 bases, and 12 bases lay in between. The CDR3 loop is CASSPTVDNYEQYF. For the CDR3, the DNA is TGTGCCAGCTCACCTACGGTGGACAACTACGAGCAGTACTTC. The complete variable domain, with remaining parts taken from reference TRBV18 and TRBJ2-7, reads NAGVMQNPRHLVRRRGQEARLRCSPMKGHSHVYWYRQLPEEGLKFMVYLQKENIIDESGMPKERFSAEFPKEGPSILRIQQVVRGDSAAYFCASSPTVDNYEQYFGPGTRLTVT.

This clonotype was seen many times. J is TRBJ1-5 and V is TRBV6-2 or TRBV6-3; D is uncertain. Per the germline V gene, CDR1 is MNHEY and CDR2 is SVGEGT. This CDR3 contains 15 residues. Trimming stripped 6 bases from V and 1 base from J, with 13 bases between. The CDR3 loop reads CASSPIQGSNQPQHF. The CDR3 nucleotides are TGTGCCAGCAGCCCTATCCAAGGAAGCAATCAGCCCCAGCATTTT.

J is TRBJ2-5 and V is TRBV27; 9 nucleotides align to TRBD2. J lost 5 bases, V lost 8 bases, and 9 bases had no gene match. Germline CDR1 MNHEY, CDR2 SMNVEV (reference sequence). The CDR3 covers 14 residues. CDR3 in DNA: TGTGCCAGCCGGAAACCTAGCGGGATCGAGACCCAGTACTTC. Protein product: CASRKPSGIETQYF.

At least ten counts were recorded for this clonotype. This chain links TRBV29-1 with TRBJ2-3; D might be TRBD1 or TRBD2, each matching 5 bases. The CDR3 runs to 14 residues. The V end lost 1 base, the J end lost 3 bases, and 11 bases lay between the germline ends. CDR1 SQVTM and CDR2 ANQGSEA come from the germline V gene. The CDR3 region is CSVEGGRGTDTQYF. As DNA, the CDR3 is TGCAGCGTTGAAGGGGGGAGAGGGACAGATACGCAGTATTTT.

There are many counts of this clonotype. The chain uses TRBV2 and TRBJ1-2, with TRBD1 matching over 9 bases. After removal of 2 bases from V and 7 bases from J, the junction contained 8 bases not matched to a gene. The CDR3 sequence is 15 residues long. Per germline, CDR1 SNHLY and CDR2 FYNNEI. CDR3 residues: CASSEPEQGARGYTF. CDR3 DNA sequence: TGTGCCAGCAGTGAACCGGAACAGGGGGCTCGTGGCTACACCTTC.

This clonotype has a count of ten or more. The chain combines TRBV28 with TRBJ2-7; 7 nucleotides line up with TRBD2. V lost 6 bases, J lost 2 bases, and 10 bases stayed unmatched. The CDR3 covers 15 residues. Germline assignment: CDR1 MDHEN and CDR2 SYDVKM. In DNA form, the CDR3 reads TGTGCCAGCAGCCAACTAGCGCAAAGGACCTACGAGCAGTACTTC. Amino acids: CASSQLAQRTYEQYF.

At least ten counts were recorded for this clonotype. V gene TRBV6-2 or TRBV6-3 combines with J gene TRBJ2-1; no definite D call. Between the trimmed V and J ends, which lost 6 bases and 1 base, there was a span of 7 bases. The CDR3 is 13 amino acids. Germline V gene lookup returns CDR1 MNHEY and CDR2 SVGEGT. In DNA form, the CDR3 reads TGTGCCAGCAGCCGGCCTTCCTACAATGAGCAGTTCTTC. Protein sequence: CASSRPSYNEQFF.

This clonotype has ten or more counts. This chain's CDR3 is CSAISGAQETQYF. The CDR3 DNA reads TGCAGTGCTATTAGCGGCGCCCAAGAGACCCAGTACTTC. The rearrangement joins TRBV20-1 to TRBJ2-5; perhaps TRBD2 as D (6 bases). V gave up 4 bases and J gave up 1 base, with 10 bases separating them. Germline loops: CDR1 DFQATT, CDR2 SNEGSKA (reference sequence). There are 13 residues in the CDR3.

The chain recombines TRBV6-6 with TRBJ2-1; TRBD2 matches 8 bases. Germline trimming cut 0 bases from V and 3 bases from J; bases unmatched to any gene: 1. This CDR3 is 15 amino acids long. Germline lookup yields CDR1 MNHNY and CDR2 SVGAGI (reference sequence). The CDR3 loop is CASSYSAGGYNEQFF. The CDR3 nucleotides read TGTGCCAGCAGTTACTCGGCGGGAGGCTACAATGAGCAGTTCTTC.

With respect to this clonotype: No conserved phenylalanine or tryptophan is present at the end of the CDR3, so a read error is the likely explanation. No DNA is shown, since the ends of the CDR3 on it are uncertain; the CDR3 is the one TCRdb lists. The chain employs TRBV6-6 and TRBJ1-2. The germline CDR1 and CDR2 sequences are MNHNY and SVGAGI (reference sequence). The CDR3 length is 14 residues, termini included. CDR3: CASNNPTGPRGYAL.